The T cell receptor beta chain described here comes from a study of human T cells and chemical hapten exposure. Study results and caveats: There were significantly more large CDR3 similarity clusters among expanded TCRs than among controls.

V lost 10 bases, J lost 1 base, and 18 bases lay in between. This CDR3 comprises 15 residues. Germline CDR1 is SGDLS and CDR2 is YYNGEE. The table lists this clonotype with a few counts. Its specificity is unknown. The time point is: patch test 2, 6 weeks after DPC sensitization. Treatment here: therapeutic diphenylcyclopropenone sensitization with weekly scalp DPC. RNA extraction used unfractionated whole blood as the source of total RNA. The library tagged each cDNA molecule with unique molecular identifiers. TCRdb ran MiXCR on the RACE reads and lists one entry per CDR3 protein. Among tens of thousands of distinct CDR3 sequences, around 9% were seen once, and the ten largest hold about 15%.

The V call is TRBV9, the J call TRBJ1-5; D ambiguous. The receptor comes from a woman in her 40s with alopecia areata. Some clones in this sample may be carry-over from other donors' samples. This material consisted of whole blood, taken in connection with sensitization to the hapten diphenylcyclopropenone (DPC). The CDR3 reads CADCRVGRSNQPQHF. Here the CDR3 DNA reads TGTGCCGACTGTCGGGTCGGGAGAAGCAATCAGCCCCAGCATTTT.